The present T cell receptor beta chain was sequenced within a study of T cell repertoires in cytomegalovirus infection. One entry per CDR3 protein results from TCRdb running MiXCR on the reads. The sample lists roughly 500,000 distinct CDR3 sequences, under 55% occurring once. This clonotype was seen only a few times. What it recognizes is unknown. V dropped 9 bases and J dropped 8 bases, with 29 bases sitting between them. Germline V gives CDR1 LNHDA, CDR2 SQIVND (reference sequence). CDR3 size: 17 residues. This clonotype was obtained from a human donor in good health (CMV status not recorded). Some clones in this sample may be carry-over from other donors' samples. The chain employs TRBV19 and TRBJ1-5, with D possibly being TRBD1 (6 bases). This material consisted of cultured PBMCs, taken from culture after CMV antigen stimulation. The CDR3 is CASDPGLGGLSNEPQHF. CDR3 in DNA: TGTGCCAGCGACCCAGGGCTTGGGGGGCTGTCGAATGAGCCCCAGCATTTT.